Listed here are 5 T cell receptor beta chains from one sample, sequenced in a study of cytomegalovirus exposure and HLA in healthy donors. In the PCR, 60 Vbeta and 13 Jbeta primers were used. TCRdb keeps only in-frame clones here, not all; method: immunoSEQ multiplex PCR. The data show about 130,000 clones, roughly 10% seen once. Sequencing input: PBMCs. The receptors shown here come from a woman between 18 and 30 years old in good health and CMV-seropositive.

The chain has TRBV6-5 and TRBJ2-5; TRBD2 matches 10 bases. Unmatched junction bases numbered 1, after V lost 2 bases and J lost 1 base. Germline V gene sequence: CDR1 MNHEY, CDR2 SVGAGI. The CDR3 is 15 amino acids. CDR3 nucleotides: TGTGCCAGCAGTTACATAGCGGGGGGCCAAGAGACCCAGTACTTC. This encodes CASSYIAGGQETQYF.

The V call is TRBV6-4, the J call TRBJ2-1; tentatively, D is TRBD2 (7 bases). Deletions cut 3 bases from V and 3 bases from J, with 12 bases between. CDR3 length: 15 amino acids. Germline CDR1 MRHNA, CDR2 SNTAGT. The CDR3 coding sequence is TGTGCCAGCAGTGAACAGGGAGGGATCTACAATGAGCAGTTCTTC. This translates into CASSEQGGIYNEQFF.

The CDR3 bases are TGTGCCAGCAGTGAAGCTCCAGGAATCGCCGGGGAGCTGTTTTTT. It encodes CASSEAPGIAGELFF. The chain employs TRBV6-1 and TRBJ2-2; D unclear. Germline V gene lookup returns CDR1 MNHNS and CDR2 SASEGT. The CDR3 has 15 amino acids. The V end was cut by 0 bases, the J end by 6 bases, with 11 bases between.

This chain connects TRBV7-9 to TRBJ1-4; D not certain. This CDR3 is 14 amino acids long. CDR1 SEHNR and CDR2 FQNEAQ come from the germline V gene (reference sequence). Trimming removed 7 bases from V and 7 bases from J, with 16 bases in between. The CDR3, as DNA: TGTGCCAGCACCCAGAATGCGGCAGCTGAAAAACTGTTTTTT. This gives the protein CASTQNAAAEKLFF.

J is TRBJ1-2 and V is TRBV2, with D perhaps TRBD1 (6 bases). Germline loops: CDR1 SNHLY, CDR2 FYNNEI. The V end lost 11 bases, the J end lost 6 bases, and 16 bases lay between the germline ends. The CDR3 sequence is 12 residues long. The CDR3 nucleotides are TGTGCCCTAATGATCAGGGGCAATGGCTACACCTTC. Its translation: CALMIRGNGYTF. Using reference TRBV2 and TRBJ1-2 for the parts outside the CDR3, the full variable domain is EPEVTQTPSHQVTQMGQEVILRCVPISNHLYFYWYRQILGQKVEFLVSFYNNEISEKSEIFDDQFSVERPDGSNFTLKIRSTKLEDSAMYFCALMIRGNGYTFGSGTRLTVV.